The next 27 T cell receptor beta chains were all read from a single sample in a study of cytomegalovirus exposure and HLA in healthy donors. Method: immunoSEQ multiplex PCR; TCRdb's copy keeps in-frame clones and lacks some. The data show hundreds of thousands of clones, approximately 86% seen once. Sequencing was carried out using PBMCs. The receptors were gathered from a woman between 25 and 40 years old in good health and CMV-seropositive.

This clone was found a few times. The genes are TRBV27 and TRBJ1-2; D not certain. This CDR3 is 14 amino acids long. CDR1 is MNHEY and CDR2 is SMNVEV in the germline V gene (reference sequence). V lost 9 bases and J lost 5, with 19 bases in between. The CDR3 region is CASNTDGGRYGYTF. CDR3 nucleotide sequence: TGTGCCAGTAATACGGACGGAGGTCGATATGGCTACACCTTC.

This chain links TRBV11-2 with TRBJ2-7, with D possibly TRBD1 on 5 matching bases. This CDR3 is 17 amino acids long. Germline CDR1 is SGHAT and CDR2 is FQNNGV. V was cut by 0 bases and J by 5 bases, with 20 bases left in between. CDR3 nucleotide sequence: TGTGCCAGCAGCTTAGATCGGCAGGGCCGTCTCGTCCACGAGCAGTACTTC. Translated, it gives CASSLDRQGRLVHEQYF.

The genes are TRBV5-6 and TRBJ1-2; D gene ambiguous. The CDR3 totals 13 residues. V was cut by 0 bases and J by 8 bases, with 11 bases left in between. Germline CDR1 and CDR2: SGHDT and YYEEEE. CDR3 nucleotides: TGTGCCAGCAGCTTGGGTAGGACGGGAGGCTACACCTTC. This translates into CASSLGRTGGYTF.

This clone was seen only once. V and J are TRBV15 and TRBJ2-1; D perhaps matches TRBD2 (5 bases). The CDR3 covers 16 residues. Germline V gene data show CDR1 as LNHNV and CDR2 as YYDKDF (reference sequence). The V and J ends lost 0 bases and 7 bases respectively, with 16 bases between them. The DNA of the CDR3 is TGTGCCACCAGCAGAGATTCCCTCCAGCGGAGGAATGAGCAGTTCTTC. Protein: CATSRDSLQRRNEQFF.

V gene TRBV25-1 combines with J gene TRBJ2-5; D is unclear. The CDR3 contains 15 residues. With 5 bases removed from V and 0 bases from J, the gap between germline ends came to 13 bases. Per the germline V gene, CDR1 is MGHDK and CDR2 is SYGVNS. CDR3 region: CASSQPDGYQETQYF. Written as DNA, the CDR3 is TGTGCCAGCAGTCAACCCGACGGGTACCAAGAGACCCAGTACTTC.

The chain combines TRBV7-9 with TRBJ2-1; D possibly corresponds to TRBD2 (6 bases). V was shortened by 7 bases and J by 3 bases, with 13 bases between the two germline ends. This CDR3 has 14 amino acids. CDR1 and CDR2 from the germline V gene are SEHNR and FQNEAQ (reference sequence). The CDR3 loop is CASTSRDFYNEQFF. Here the CDR3 DNA reads TGTGCCAGCACCTCCAGGGACTTCTACAATGAGCAGTTCTTC.

In this sample, this clone turned up once. The chain has TRBV7-9 and TRBJ1-1; 7 positions match TRBD1. This CDR3 is 14 amino acids long. Trimming removed 4 bases from V and 6 bases from J; junction bases left unmatched: 8. The V gene's germline CDR1 is SEHNR and CDR2 FQNEAQ (reference sequence). The chain's CDR3 is CASSSRGRGAEAFF. In DNA, the CDR3 is TGTGCCAGCAGCTCAAGGGGGCGCGGAGCTGAAGCTTTCTTT. The complete variable domain, with remaining parts taken from reference TRBV7-9 and TRBJ1-1, reads DTGVSQNPRHKITKRGQNVTFRCDPISEHNRLYWYRQTLGQGPEFLTYFQNEAQLEKSRLLSDRFSAERPKGSFSTLEIQRTEQGDSAMYLCASSSRGRGAEAFFGQGTRLTVV.

This clone was seen only a few times. The V call is TRBV30, the J call TRBJ1-2; D gene ambiguous. Germline V gives CDR1 GTSNPN, CDR2 SVGIG (reference sequence). With 8 bases removed from V and 8 bases from J, the gap between germline ends came to 24 bases. The CDR3 contains 14 residues. The CDR3 DNA reads as TGTGCCATGGCGAGGCTAGCGGGGTATGGCGGCTACACCTTC. Translated, it gives CAMARLAGYGGYTF.

On this clone: Other DNA sequences within the sample encode an identical CDR3. V usage is TRBV28 and J usage is TRBJ2-7; D gene uncertain. V dropped 5 bases and J dropped 1 base, with 3 bases sitting between them. The CDR3 is made up of 11 amino acids. Germline-derived CDR1 and CDR2 are MDHEN and SYDVKM. Here the CDR3 reads CASSHSYEQYF. The CDR3, as DNA: TGTGCCAGCAGTCATTCCTACGAGCAGTACTTC.

The chain has TRBV19 and TRBJ1-1, with D tentatively TRBD1 (6 bases). CDR1 and CDR2 (germline): LNHDA, SQIVND (reference sequence). CDR3 size: 17 residues. Trimming removed 1 base from V and 0 bases from J, with 15 bases in between. The CDR3 protein is CASSIGRGDKLNTEAFF. CDR3 bases: TGTGCCAGTAGTATAGGTAGAGGGGACAAATTGAACACTGAAGCTTTCTTT.

The CDR3 loop is CASSSQGALPGNTIYF. The CDR3 nucleotides are TGTGCCAGCAGCTCACAGGGGGCTCTACCTGGAAACACCATATATTTT. The chain uses TRBV7-6 and TRBJ1-3, with 9 bases fitting TRBD1. Germline V gene sequence: CDR1 SGHVS, CDR2 FNYEAQ. V lost 4 bases and J lost 2; bases outside the gene matches: 6. This CDR3 spans 16 amino acids.

The chain is built from TRBV28 and TRBJ1-4; D possibly corresponds to TRBD1 (6 bases). This CDR3 is built from 14 residues. Per germline, CDR1 MDHEN and CDR2 SYDVKM. V dropped 2 bases and J dropped 5 bases, with 9 bases sitting between them. CDR3 sequence: CASSLGQLNEKLFF. CDR3 DNA sequence: TGTGCCAGCAGTTTAGGACAGCTCAATGAAAAACTGTTTTTT.

This chain joins TRBV7-9 and TRBJ2-1; TRBD2 matches 13 bases. Trimming cost V 4 bases and J 8 bases; bases outside gene matches: 5. The germline V gene encodes CDR1 SEHNR and CDR2 FQNEAQ (reference sequence). The CDR3 consists of 15 residues. CDR3 coding DNA: TGTGCCAGCAGCTCCTCACTAGCGGGGGGGGATGAGCAGTTCTTC. This codes for CASSSSLAGGDEQFF.

The genes are TRBV19 and TRBJ2-3, with D possibly being TRBD2 (7 bases). This CDR3 contains 12 residues. The germline gives CDR1 LNHDA, CDR2 SQIVND (reference sequence). V was pared by 7 bases and J by 7 bases, with 12 bases between. The CDR3 protein is CASTMGGHTQYF. The DNA for the CDR3 is TGTGCCAGTACCATGGGGGGGCATACGCAGTATTTT.

This clone was counted once. The chain employs TRBV7-8 and TRBJ1-1; the D gene is possibly TRBD1 (6 bases). This CDR3 is 14 amino acids long. V was clipped by 7 bases and J by 0 bases, with 12 bases between them. Germline assignment: CDR1 SGHVS and CDR2 FQNEAQ. The CDR3 nucleotides read TGTGCCAGCACCTACACAGGGTTGAACACTGAAGCTTTCTTT. This gives the protein CASTYTGLNTEAFF.

The chain combines TRBV7-3 with TRBJ2-3; D perhaps matches TRBD1 (6 bases). Trimming took 5 bases from V and 0 from J, leaving 18 bases between them. CDR1 SGHTA and CDR2 FQGTGA come from the germline V gene. The CDR3 is 17 residues long. In nucleotides, the CDR3 is TGTGCCAGCAGCGATTCGGCGGCTAGGGGGAGCACAGATACGCAGTATTTT. It translates to CASSDSAARGSTDTQYF.

Remarks on this clone: Other nucleotide sequences from this sample produce the same CDR3. The rearrangement joins TRBV5-4 to TRBJ2-5; D possibly corresponds to TRBD2 (5 bases). V lost 0 bases, J lost 5 bases, and 11 bases lay in between. CDR1 is SGHNT and CDR2 is YYREEE in the germline V gene (reference sequence). CDR3 length equals 14 residues. CDR3 DNA: TGTGCCAGCAGCTTGGCCGGGGTTCGTGAGACCCAGTACTTC. This encodes CASSLAGVRETQYF.

The CDR3 coding sequence is TGTGCCTGGAGAGCTATCGGTGGGGCCAACACTGAAGCTTTCTTT. This sequence encodes CAWRAIGGANTEAFF. V gene TRBV30 combines with J gene TRBJ1-1; weak D call: TRBD1 (5 bases). Germline values: CDR1 GTSNPN, CDR2 SVGIG (reference sequence). Trimming cost V 3 bases and J 2 bases, with 16 bases left between them. The CDR3 extends over 15 amino acids.

The chain has TRBV10-2 and TRBJ2-7; 9 bases are shared with TRBD2. V dropped 5 bases and J dropped 2; count of bases not matched to a gene: 7. This CDR3 region has 15 residues. Germline V CDR1 and CDR2: WSHSY, SAAADI. The CDR3, as DNA: TGCGCCAGCAGTCTTAGCGGGAGCAGCACCTACGAGCAGTACTTC. Amino acids: CASSLSGSSTYEQYF.

The chain is built from TRBV30 and TRBJ2-2; weak D call: TRBD2 (6 bases). With 5 bases removed from V and 5 bases from J, the gap between germline ends came to 15 bases. The germline gives CDR1 GTSNPN, CDR2 SVGIG (reference sequence). The CDR3 runs to 14 residues. CDR3 sequence reads: CAWARLAWTGELFF. The CDR3 DNA is TGTGCCTGGGCCCGGCTAGCGTGGACCGGGGAGCTGTTTTTT. The whole variable domain, filled in from reference TRBV30 and TRBJ2-2, reads SQTIHQWPATLVQPVGSPLSLECTVEGTSNPNLYWYRQAAGRGLQLLFYSVGIGQISSEVPQNLSASRPQDRQFILSSKKLLLSDSGFYLCAWARLAWTGELFFGEGSRLTVL.

This clone was recorded once. The rearrangement joins TRBV5-1 to TRBJ2-3; 11 positions agree with TRBD2. V lost 0 bases, J lost 4 bases, and 7 bases stayed unmatched. Germline V gene lookup returns CDR1 SGHRS and CDR2 YFSETQ. CDR3 size: 17 residues. The CDR3 DNA reads TGCGCCAGCAGCTTGGAACTAGCGGGAGTGGGGTCAGATACGCAGTATTTT. Encoded protein: CASSLELAGVGSDTQYF. Filled out from reference TRBV5-1 and TRBJ2-3, the complete variable domain reads KAGVTQTPRYLIKTRGQQVTLSCSPISGHRSVSWYQQTPGQGLQFLFEYFSETQRNKGNFPGRFSGRQFSNSRSEMNVSTLELGDSALYLCASSLELAGVGSDTQYFGPGTRLTVL.

J is TRBJ2-7 and V is TRBV5-6; no definite D call. CDR1 and CDR2 from the germline V gene are SGHDT and YYEEEE. The CDR3 consists of 13 residues. The ends were cut back, 4 bases at V and 3 bases at J, with 11 bases in the middle. The CDR3 DNA reads TGTGCCAGCAGCCCCTGGGCTAACTACGAGCAGTACTTC. Protein sequence: CASSPWANYEQYF.

The genes are TRBV5-6 and TRBJ2-2; 11 nucleotides agree with TRBD2. V lost 5 bases and J lost 4; bases outside the gene matches: 7. The CDR3 sequence is 16 residues long. CDR1 is SGHDT, CDR2 YYEEEE, per germline. The CDR3 protein is CASSPGLAVFTGELFF. As DNA, the CDR3 is TGTGCCAGCAGTCCGGGACTAGCGGTATTCACCGGGGAGCTGTTTTTT.

This clone was detected a few times. This chain joins TRBV5-1 and TRBJ1-1; tentative D call: TRBD1 (6 bases). CDR1 and CDR2 (germline): SGHRS, YFSETQ. V lost 5 bases, J lost 1 base, and 12 bases lay in between. This CDR3 region has 14 residues. CDR3 sequence: CASRATGSNTEAFF. DNA of the CDR3: TGCGCCAGCAGAGCTACAGGGTCGAACACTGAAGCTTTCTTT.

The chain links TRBV6-5 to TRBJ1-5; D is uncertain. Germline loops: CDR1 MNHEY, CDR2 SVGAGI. The CDR3 is 11 residues long. The V end lost 6 bases, the J end lost 9 bases, and 9 bases lay between the germline ends. The CDR3 loop is CASSRPGPQHF. The CDR3 coding sequence is TGTGCCAGCAGCCGCCCAGGGCCCCAGCATTTT.

The CDR3 reads CASSPHPSVEQYF. In DNA form, the CDR3 reads TGTGCCAGCAGTCCCCACCCCTCAGTGGAGCAGTACTTC. The genes are TRBV28 and TRBJ2-7; D not resolved. This CDR3 spans 13 amino acids. The germline V gene has CDR1 MDHEN and CDR2 SYDVKM. V was cut by 5 bases and J by 7 bases, with 15 bases left in between. The whole variable domain, filled in from reference TRBV28 and TRBJ2-7, reads DVKVTQSSRYLVKRTGEKVFLECVQDMDHENMFWYRQDPGLGLRLIYFSYDVKMKEKGDIPEGYSVSREKKERFSLILESASTNQTSMYLCASSPHPSVEQYFGPGTRLTVT.

Details on this clone: At one end the junction does not follow the germline gene, possibly because of a read error. The V and J genes are TRBV19 and TRBJ2-6; 7 nucleotides line up with TRBD2. Germline V gene lookup returns CDR1 LNHDA and CDR2 SQIVND (reference sequence). This CDR3 has 18 amino acids. CDR3 region: CASSVDSGQSSGANVLTF. The CDR3 DNA reads TGTGCCAGTAGTGTAGATAGCGGGCAGAGCTCTGGGGCCAACGTCCTGACTTTC. The full variable domain, with the rest looked up from reference TRBV19 and TRBJ2-6, is DGGITQSPKYLFRKEGQNVTLSCEQNLNHDAMYWYRQDPGQGLRLIYYSQIVNDFQKGDIAEGYSVSREKKESFPLTVTSAQKNPTAFYLCASSVDSGQSSGANVLTFGAGSRLTVL.